The 5 T cell receptor beta chains given below trace back to one sample, sequenced in a study of T-cell memory formation after mild COVID-19. TCRdb passed the 5' RACE reads through MiXCR, listing each CDR3 protein once. The sample shows 240,000 or so distinct CDR3 sequences, approximately 9% of them seen only once. The sample was PBMCs or a T cell subset sorted from them (not recorded which). The receptors were sampled from a man aged 18-30 years who had mild COVID-19 (a few samples of this study predate the infection). Cell type and time point are not known.

This clonotype has ten or more counts. V gene TRBV7-2 combines with J gene TRBJ2-3, with D possibly matching TRBD2 (6 bases). CDR3 length: 13 amino acids. CDR1 is SGHTA, CDR2 FQGNSA, per germline. The V end was cut by 4 bases, the J end by 6 bases, with 11 bases between. The CDR3 nucleotides read TGTGCCAGCAGCTCGACTAGTGCCGATACGCAGTATTTT. As protein: CASSSTSADTQYF.

The chain has TRBV12-3 or TRBV12-4 and TRBJ1-4; D remains ambiguous. This CDR3 contains 14 residues. The ends were cut back, 10 bases at V and 7 bases at J, with 19 bases in the middle. In nucleotides, the CDR3 is TGTGCCACCGGCCCGGCCGCGACGGTTGAAAAACTGTTTTTT. Protein product: CATGPAATVEKLFF.

This clonotype came up a few times. This rearrangement joins TRBV6-5 to TRBJ2-1, with D perhaps matching TRBD2 (5 bases). Germline lookup yields CDR1 MNHEY and CDR2 SVGAGI. V lost 4 bases, J lost 12 bases, and 10 bases lay in between. This CDR3 comprises 11 residues. This chain's CDR3 is CASSSGLGQFF. CDR3 DNA sequence: TGTGCCAGCAGTTCCGGACTGGGGCAGTTCTTC.

This clonotype came up a few times. This sequence joins TRBV5-1 and TRBJ1-5; 10 positions agree with TRBD1. Germline values: CDR1 SGHRS, CDR2 YFSETQ. The V and J ends lost 4 bases and 7 bases, in that order; junction bases with no gene match: 8. The CDR3 runs 15 residues. This CDR3 reads CASSPTGGRGQPQHF. The CDR3 DNA is TGCGCCAGCAGCCCGACAGGGGGCCGGGGGCAGCCCCAGCATTTT. The complete variable domain, with remaining parts taken from reference TRBV5-1 and TRBJ1-5, reads KAGVTQTPRYLIKTRGQQVTLSCSPISGHRSVSWYQQTPGQGLQFLFEYFSETQRNKGNFPGRFSGRQFSNSRSEMNVSTLELGDSALYLCASSPTGGRGQPQHFGDGTRLSIL.

This clonotype was seen a few times. This sequence joins TRBV20-1 and TRBJ2-2, with TRBD1 identical over 8 bases. Looked up from germline, CDR1 is DFQATT and CDR2 is SNEGSKA (reference sequence). The V gene end was trimmed by 5 bases and the J gene end by 3 bases; junction bases not matched to a gene: 8. CDR3 length: 15 residues. The chain's CDR3 is CSARSTGVHTGELFF. CDR3 sequence (DNA): TGCAGTGCTCGATCGACAGGGGTCCACACCGGGGAGCTGTTTTTT.